This TCR beta chain emerged from a study of T cells after yellow fever vaccination. Study conclusions and caveats: The booster saw the reappearance of most primary-vaccination clones (approximately 97% CD4, 88% CD8).

CDR3 length: 15 amino acids. Trimming removed 4 bases at V and 1 base at J, with 13 bases between. Germline V gene data show CDR1 as LGHDT and CDR2 as YNNKEL (reference sequence). TCRdb reprocessed the 5' RACE reads with MiXCR, giving one entry per CDR3 protein. Among some 670,000 distinct CDR3 sequences listed, over 9% were seen once. With regard to this clonotype: Its target is not known.

The sequence was collected from a man between 25 and 39 years old who received the YFV17D yellow fever vaccine. The rearrangement links TRBV3-1 to TRBJ1-1, with D unresolved. The sequencing here drew on PBMCs, taken on the day of the yellow fever booster vaccination. CDR3 DNA: TGTGCCAGCAGCCTGAAAGGGAACGGGAACACTGAAGCTTTCTTT. It translates to CASSLKGNGNTEAFF.